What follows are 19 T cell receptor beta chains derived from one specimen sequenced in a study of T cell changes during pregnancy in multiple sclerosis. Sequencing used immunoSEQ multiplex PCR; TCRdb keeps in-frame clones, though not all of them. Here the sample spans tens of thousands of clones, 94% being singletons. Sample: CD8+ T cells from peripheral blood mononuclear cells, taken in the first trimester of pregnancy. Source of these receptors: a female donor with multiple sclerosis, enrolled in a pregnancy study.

The CDR3 reads CASSPTAPEPEFF. CDR3 sequence (DNA): TGTGCCAGCTCACCCACGGCTCCGGAGCCAGAGTTCTTC. The gene calls are TRBV18 and TRBJ2-1; no clear D. The CDR3 runs 13 residues. The germline V gene has CDR1 KGHSH and CDR2 LQKENI. The V gene lost 3 bases and the J gene lost 14 bases, with 17 bases spanning the gap. The whole variable domain, filled in from reference TRBV18 and TRBJ2-1, reads NAGVMQNPRHLVRRRGQEARLRCSPMKGHSHVYWYRQLPEEGLKFMVYLQKENIIDESGMPKERFSAEFPKEGPSILRIQQVVRGDSAAYFCASSPTAPEPEFFGPGTRLTVL.

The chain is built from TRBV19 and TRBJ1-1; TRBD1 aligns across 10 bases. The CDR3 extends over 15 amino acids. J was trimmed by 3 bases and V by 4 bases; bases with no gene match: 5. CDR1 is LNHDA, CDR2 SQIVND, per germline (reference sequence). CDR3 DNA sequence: TGTGCCAGTAGTACCTCCGGGACAGGGGACACTGAAGCTTTCTTT. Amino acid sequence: CASSTSGTGDTEAFF.

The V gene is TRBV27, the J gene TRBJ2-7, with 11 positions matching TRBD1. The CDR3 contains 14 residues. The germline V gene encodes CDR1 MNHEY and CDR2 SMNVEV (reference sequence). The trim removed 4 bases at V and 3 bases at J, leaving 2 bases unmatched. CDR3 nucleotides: TGTGCCAGCAGTTACGGGACAGGGGGCTACGAGCAGTACTTC. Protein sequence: CASSYGTGGYEQYF.

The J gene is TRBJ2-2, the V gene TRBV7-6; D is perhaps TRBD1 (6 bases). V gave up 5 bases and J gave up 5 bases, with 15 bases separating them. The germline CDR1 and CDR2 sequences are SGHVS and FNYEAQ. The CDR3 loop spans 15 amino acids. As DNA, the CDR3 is TGTGCCAGCAGCCCTGGGCCAGGGGCGACCGGGGAGCTGTTTTTT. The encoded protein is CASSPGPGATGELFF. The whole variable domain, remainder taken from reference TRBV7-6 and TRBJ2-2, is GAGVSQSPRYKVTKRGQDVALRCDPISGHVSLYWYRQALGQGPEFLTYFNYEAQQDKSGLPNDRFSAERPEGSISTLTIQRTEQRDSAMYRCASSPGPGATGELFFGEGSRLTVL.

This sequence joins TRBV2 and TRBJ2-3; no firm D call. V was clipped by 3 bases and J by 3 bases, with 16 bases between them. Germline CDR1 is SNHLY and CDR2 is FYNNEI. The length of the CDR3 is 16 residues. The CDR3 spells CASSDPQNTITDTQYF. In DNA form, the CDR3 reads TGTGCCAGCAGTGACCCGCAGAACACTATTACAGATACGCAGTATTTT.

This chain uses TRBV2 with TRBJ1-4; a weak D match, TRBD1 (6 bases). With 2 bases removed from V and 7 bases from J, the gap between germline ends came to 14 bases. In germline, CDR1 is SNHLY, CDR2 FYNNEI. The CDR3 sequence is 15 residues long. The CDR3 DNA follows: TGTGCCAGCAGTGAACGGGGGGCGTTGTTTGAAAAACTGTTTTTT. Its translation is CASSERGALFEKLFF. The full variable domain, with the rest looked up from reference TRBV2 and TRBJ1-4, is EPEVTQTPSHQVTQMGQEVILRCVPISNHLYFYWYRQILGQKVEFLVSFYNNEISEKSEIFDDQFSVERPDGSNFTLKIRSTKLEDSAMYFCASSERGALFEKLFFGSGTQLSVL.

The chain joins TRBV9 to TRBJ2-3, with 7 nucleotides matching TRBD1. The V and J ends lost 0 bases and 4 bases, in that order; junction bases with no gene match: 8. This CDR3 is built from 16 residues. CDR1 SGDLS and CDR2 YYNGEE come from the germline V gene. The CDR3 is CASSVAKGAVADTQYF. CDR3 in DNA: TGTGCCAGCAGCGTAGCGAAGGGGGCAGTGGCAGATACGCAGTATTTT.

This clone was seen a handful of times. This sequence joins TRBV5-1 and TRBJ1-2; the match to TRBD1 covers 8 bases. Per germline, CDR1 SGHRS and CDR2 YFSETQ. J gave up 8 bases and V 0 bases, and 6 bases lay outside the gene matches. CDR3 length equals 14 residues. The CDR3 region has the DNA TGCGCCAGCAGCTTGGATTTAACAGGGGGAGGCTACACCTTC. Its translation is CASSLDLTGGGYTF.

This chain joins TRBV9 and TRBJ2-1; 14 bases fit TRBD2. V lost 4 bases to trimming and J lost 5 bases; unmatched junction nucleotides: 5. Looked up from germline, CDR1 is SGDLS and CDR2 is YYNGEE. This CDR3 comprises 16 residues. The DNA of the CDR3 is TGTGCCAGCAGCTTCGGGACTAGCGGGGGCCACAATGAGCAGTTCTTC. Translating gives CASSFGTSGGHNEQFF.

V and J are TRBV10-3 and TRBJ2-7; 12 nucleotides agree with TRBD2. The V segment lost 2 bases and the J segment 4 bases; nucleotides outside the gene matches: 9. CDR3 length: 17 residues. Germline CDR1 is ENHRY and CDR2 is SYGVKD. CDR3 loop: CAISEPTRLAGEYEQYF. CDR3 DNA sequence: TGTGCCATCAGTGAGCCCACTAGACTAGCGGGAGAATACGAGCAGTACTTC.

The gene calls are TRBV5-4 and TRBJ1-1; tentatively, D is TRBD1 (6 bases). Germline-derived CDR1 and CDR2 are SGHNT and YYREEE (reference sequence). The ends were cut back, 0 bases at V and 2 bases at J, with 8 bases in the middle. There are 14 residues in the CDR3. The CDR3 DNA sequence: TGTGCCAGCAGCTTGGCGGGGGGCAACACTGAAGCTTTCTTT. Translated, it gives CASSLAGGNTEAFF. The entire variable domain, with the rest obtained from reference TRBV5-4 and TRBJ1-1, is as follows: ETGVTQSPTHLIKTRGQQVTLRCSSQSGHNTVSWYQQALGQGPQFIFQYYREEENGRGNFPPRFSGLQFPNYSSELNVNALELDDSALYLCASSLAGGNTEAFFGQGTRLTVV.

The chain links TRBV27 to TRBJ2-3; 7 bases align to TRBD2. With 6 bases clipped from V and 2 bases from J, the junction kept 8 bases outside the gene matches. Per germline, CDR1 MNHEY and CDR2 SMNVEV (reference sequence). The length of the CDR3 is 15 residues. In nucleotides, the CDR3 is TGTGCCAGCAGCTTTGAAGCGGGAAACACAGATACGCAGTATTTT. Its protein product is CASSFEAGNTDTQYF.

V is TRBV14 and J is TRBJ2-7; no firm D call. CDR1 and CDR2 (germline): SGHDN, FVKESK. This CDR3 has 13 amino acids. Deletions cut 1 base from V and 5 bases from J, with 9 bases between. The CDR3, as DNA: TGTGCCAGCAGCCAAGTACGAGCGCACGAGCAGTACTTC. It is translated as CASSQVRAHEQYF.

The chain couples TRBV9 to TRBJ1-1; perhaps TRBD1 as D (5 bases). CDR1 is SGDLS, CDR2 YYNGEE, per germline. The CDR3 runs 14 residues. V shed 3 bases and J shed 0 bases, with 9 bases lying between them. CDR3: CASSAGGLNTEAFF. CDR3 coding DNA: TGTGCCAGCAGCGCCGGGGGGTTGAACACTGAAGCTTTCTTT. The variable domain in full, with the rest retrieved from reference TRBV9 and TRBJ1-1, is DSGVTQTPKHLITATGQRVTLRCSPRSGDLSVYWYQQSLDQGLQFLIQYYNGEERAKGNILERFSAQQFPDLHSELNLSSLELGDSALYFCASSAGGLNTEAFFGQGTRLTVV.

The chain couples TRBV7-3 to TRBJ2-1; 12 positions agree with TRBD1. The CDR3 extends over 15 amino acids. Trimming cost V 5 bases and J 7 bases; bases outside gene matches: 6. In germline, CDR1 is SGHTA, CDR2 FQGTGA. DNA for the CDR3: TGTGCCAGCAGCCAGGGACAGGGGGCGTTGAATGAGCAGTTCTTC. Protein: CASSQGQGALNEQFF.

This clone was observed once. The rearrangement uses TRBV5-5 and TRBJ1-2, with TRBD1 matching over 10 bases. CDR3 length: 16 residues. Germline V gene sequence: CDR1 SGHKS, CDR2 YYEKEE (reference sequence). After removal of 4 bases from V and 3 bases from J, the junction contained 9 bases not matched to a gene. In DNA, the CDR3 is TGTGCCAGCAGCCCCGAACTGACAGGGGGCTACTATGGCTACACCTTC. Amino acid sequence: CASSPELTGGYYGYTF.

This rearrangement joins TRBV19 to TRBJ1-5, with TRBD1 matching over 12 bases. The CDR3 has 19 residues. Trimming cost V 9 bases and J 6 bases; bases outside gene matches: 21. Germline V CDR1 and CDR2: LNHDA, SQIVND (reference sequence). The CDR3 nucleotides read TGTGCCAGCACCTCCGAGGGACAGGGGGCGTCCATCAGCGTTCAGCCCCAGCATTTT. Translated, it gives CASTSEGQGASISVQPQHF.

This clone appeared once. The CDR3 DNA reads as TGTGCCAGCAGTGGTCGGGACAGGCCCCTGGGGGATGAGCAGTTCTTC. As protein: CASSGRDRPLGDEQFF. This chain joins TRBV25-1 and TRBJ2-1, with TRBD1 matching over 8 bases. The CDR3 covers 16 residues. Germline V gene lookup returns CDR1 MGHDK and CDR2 SYGVNS. Germline trimming cut 4 bases from V and 8 bases from J; bases unmatched to any gene: 13.

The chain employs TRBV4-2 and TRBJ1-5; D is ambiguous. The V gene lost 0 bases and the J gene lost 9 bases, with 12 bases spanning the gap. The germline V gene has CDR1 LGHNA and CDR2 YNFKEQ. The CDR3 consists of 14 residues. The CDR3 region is CASSQDATLGPQHF. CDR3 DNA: TGTGCCAGCAGCCAAGATGCTACTCTTGGGCCCCAGCATTTT.